What follows are 26 T cell receptor beta chains derived from one specimen sequenced in a study of blood T cell repertoires in COVID-19. Sequenced by immunoSEQ multiplex PCR; TCRdb stores in-frame clones only, minus some. The top ten clones hold 15% to 20% of a sample with 200,000 to 250,000 clones, approximately 81% of them seen once. Sequenced material: peripheral blood. These receptors came from a man between 25 and 39 years old with active or convalescent COVID-19.

The sample holds many counts of this clone. This chain joins TRBV7-9 and TRBJ2-3; possible D gene TRBD1, 5 bases. The germline gives CDR1 SEHNR, CDR2 FQNEAQ (reference sequence). The CDR3 runs 15 residues. The V end lost 3 bases, the J end lost 0 bases, and 10 bases lay between the germline ends. The CDR3 loop reads CASSLSQGSTDTQYF. In DNA form, the CDR3 reads TGTGCCAGCAGCTTGTCCCAGGGTAGCACAGATACGCAGTATTTT. Drawing the rest from reference TRBV7-9 and TRBJ2-3, the complete variable domain is DTGVSQNPRHKITKRGQNVTFRCDPISEHNRLYWYRQTLGQGPEFLTYFQNEAQLEKSRLLSDRFSAERPKGSFSTLEIQRTEQGDSAMYLCASSLSQGSTDTQYFGPGTRLTVL.

This chain joins TRBV11-3 and TRBJ2-1; D perhaps matches TRBD1 (8 bases). In germline, CDR1 is SGHNT, CDR2 YENEEA. The V and J ends lost 3 bases and 7 bases respectively, with 16 bases between them. The CDR3 extends over 15 amino acids. Written as DNA, the CDR3 is TGTGCCAGCAGCTTTTCCGGACAGGGAGGGAATGAGCAGTTCTTC. It yields the protein CASSFSGQGGNEQFF.

The J gene is TRBJ2-2, the V gene TRBV27; D unresolved. The CDR3 is made up of 13 amino acids. Deletions cut 5 bases from V and 8 bases from J, with 12 bases between. Germline-derived CDR1 and CDR2 are MNHEY and SMNVEV (reference sequence). The CDR3 loop is CASSDTPRGELFF. For the CDR3, the DNA is TGTGCCAGCAGTGATACGCCCCGGGGGGAGCTGTTTTTT.

Concerning this clone: This specimen includes other DNA sequences encoding the same CDR3. This chain connects TRBV7-2 to TRBJ1-1; D is perhaps TRBD1 (6 bases). CDR1 and CDR2 (germline): SGHTA, FQGNSA. CDR3 length: 13 amino acids. With 5 bases removed from V and 1 base from J, the gap between germline ends came to 8 bases. CDR3 in amino acids: CASSGQRNTEAFF. The CDR3 DNA reads as TGTGCCAGCAGCGGACAGAGGAACACTGAAGCTTTCTTT.

The table lists this clone with a count of one. The CDR3 nucleotides read TGCGCCAGCAGCTTGGTCGGGGATCAGCCCCAGCATTTT. Translating it yields CASSLVGDQPQHF. V gene TRBV5-1 combines with J gene TRBJ1-5; D unresolved. The CDR3 spans 13 residues. Germline CDR1 reads SGHRS; CDR2 reads YFSETQ. Trimming removed 0 bases from V and 5 bases from J, with 6 bases in between.

CDR3 loop: CASSLRHTSTDTQYF. As DNA, the CDR3 is TGTGCCAGCAGCTTAAGACATACTAGCACAGATACGCAGTATTTT. The chain uses TRBV11-2 and TRBJ2-3; D gene ambiguous. The germline V gene has CDR1 SGHAT and CDR2 FQNNGV. V was trimmed by 2 bases and J by 0 bases, leaving 9 bases between them. This CDR3 is 15 amino acids long. Full variable domain (remainder filled in from reference TRBV11-2 and TRBJ2-3): EAGVAQSPRYKIIEKRQSVAFWCNPISGHATLYWYQQILGQGPKLLIQFQNNGVVDDSQLPKDRFSAERLKGVDSTLKIQPAKLEDSAVYLCASSLRHTSTDTQYFGPGTRLTVL.

The J gene is TRBJ1-5, the V gene TRBV5-6, with 12 bases identical to TRBD1. This CDR3 contains 17 residues. The J segment lost 6 bases and the V segment lost 3 bases, leaving 10 bases of the junction unmatched. Germline CDR1 is SGHDT and CDR2 is YYEEEE. DNA for the CDR3: TGTGCCAGCAGCTCTGTGGGGGACAGGGGGCCAGGTCAGCCCCAGCATTTT. Its translation is CASSSVGDRGPGQPQHF. Full variable domain (remainder filled in from reference TRBV5-6 and TRBJ1-5): DAGVTQSPTHLIKTRGQQVTLRCSPKSGHDTVSWYQQALGQGPQFIFQYYEEEERQRGNFPDRFSGHQFPNYSSELNVNALLLGDSALYLCASSSVGDRGPGQPQHFGDGTRLSIL.

The V gene is TRBV13, the J gene TRBJ1-5; the D gene is possibly TRBD1 (6 bases). The V gene lost 5 bases and the J gene lost 6 bases, with 14 bases spanning the gap. The germline CDR1 and CDR2 sequences are PRHDT and FYEKMQ (reference sequence). This CDR3 has 14 amino acids. CDR3 in amino acids: CASSHGQSLQPQHF. CDR3 bases: TGTGCCAGCAGCCATGGACAGTCCCTTCAGCCCCAGCATTTT.

The V and J genes are TRBV7-2 and TRBJ2-2, with D possibly matching TRBD2 (7 bases). Germline V gene lookup returns CDR1 SGHTA and CDR2 FQGNSA. V lost 3 bases to trimming and J lost 3 bases, with 14 bases between them. This CDR3 region has 16 residues. This CDR3 is CASSFGGGLYTGELFF. CDR3 sequence (DNA): TGTGCCAGCAGCTTTGGCGGGGGCCTCTACACCGGGGAGCTGTTTTTT.

V usage is TRBV2 and J usage is TRBJ2-7, with 9 bases aligning to TRBD2. Germline V gives CDR1 SNHLY, CDR2 FYNNEI. V shed 0 bases and J 3 bases; nucleotides not matched to a gene: 0. The CDR3 covers 14 residues. CDR3 in amino acids: CASSEARGGYEQYF. The CDR3 DNA reads TGTGCCAGCAGTGAAGCGCGGGGGGGCTACGAGCAGTACTTC.

The CDR3 DNA follows: TGTGCCAGCAGTTACGGAACAGGCGTTGATGGGAAACTGTTTTTT. The encoded protein is CASSYGTGVDGKLFF. The V and J genes are TRBV6-5 and TRBJ1-4; D is possibly TRBD1 (5 bases). Germline CDR1 MNHEY, CDR2 SVGAGI. The CDR3 runs 15 residues. V dropped 2 bases and J dropped 11 bases, with 18 bases sitting between them.

V and J are TRBV4-1 and TRBJ2-3; D is ambiguous. V gave up 4 bases and J gave up 4 bases, with 21 bases separating them. The CDR3 has 17 amino acids. CDR1 MGHRA and CDR2 YSYEKL come from the germline V gene. CDR3 DNA sequence: TGCGCCAGCAGCCCTGGTTCTGTCAGGCGATCAGCAGATACGCAGTATTTT. Amino acid sequence: CASSPGSVRRSADTQYF.

As regards this clone: The same CDR3 also results from other DNA sequences found in this sample. The rearrangement links TRBV6-6 to TRBJ2-7; the D gene is possibly TRBD2 (5 bases). The CDR3 covers 14 residues. Trimming stripped 8 bases from V and 1 base from J, with 15 bases between. Looked up from germline, CDR1 is MNHNY and CDR2 is SVGAGI (reference sequence). The CDR3 DNA reads TGTGCCAGCCGGGAAGGAACTAGTTCCTACGAGCAGTACTTC. Amino acids: CASREGTSSYEQYF.

The chain is built from TRBV2 and TRBJ2-7; tentatively, D is TRBD1 (5 bases). In germline, CDR1 is SNHLY, CDR2 FYNNEI. V was shortened by 8 bases and J by 0 bases, with 11 bases between the two germline ends. This CDR3 has 13 amino acids. In nucleotides, the CDR3 is TGTGCCAGCGCAAGACAGCCCTCCTACGAGCAGTACTTC. Encoded protein: CASARQPSYEQYF.

This clone has only a few counts. The chain joins TRBV3-1 (or the pseudogene TRBV3-2) to TRBJ1-2; 9 bases are shared with TRBD1. In germline, CDR1 is LGHDT, CDR2 YNNKEL (reference sequence). V trimming: 4 bases; J trimming: 4 bases; junction bases outside the gene matches: 7. CDR3 length: 15 residues. The chain's CDR3 is CASSLGQGTLYGYTF. The CDR3 nucleotides read TGTGCCAGCAGCCTAGGACAGGGGACCCTCTATGGCTACACCTTC.

The genes are TRBV18 and TRBJ2-5; TRBD1 aligns across 7 bases. The germline V gene encodes CDR1 KGHSH and CDR2 LQKENI. CDR3 size: 15 residues. V shed 5 bases, J shed 4 bases, and the junction held 10 bases outside the gene matches. DNA for the CDR3: TGTGCCAGCTCAAGCTCGACAGGGCCTACAGAGACCCAGTACTTC. It yields the protein CASSSSTGPTETQYF.

CDR3 nucleotides: TGTGCCAGCAGCAAGACAGGGAACACTGAAGCTTTCTTT. It translates to CASSKTGNTEAFF. This chain links TRBV12-3 or TRBV12-4 with TRBJ1-1, with TRBD1 as a possible D gene (6 bases). This CDR3 region has 13 residues. Trimming removed 6 bases from V and 1 base from J, with 9 bases in between.

The rearrangement uses TRBV19 and TRBJ2-1, with 9 bases lining up with TRBD2. The ends lost 3 bases at V and 6 bases at J; junction bases unmatched: 6. In germline, CDR1 is LNHDA, CDR2 SQIVND (reference sequence). The length of the CDR3 is 15 residues. CDR3 bases: TGTGCCAGTAGTATCGGGGTGGGACTAGCCAATGAGCAGTTCTTC. Protein: CASSIGVGLANEQFF.

The chain recombines TRBV28 with TRBJ1-2; TRBD1 matches at 7 bases. The junction had 6 bases not matched to a gene; V was cut back by 4 bases and J by 4 bases. The CDR3 loop spans 14 amino acids. The germline V gene encodes CDR1 MDHEN and CDR2 SYDVKM. As DNA, the CDR3 is TGTGCCAGCAGTTCTGGGACAGCCCTCTATGGCTACACCTTC. This gives the protein CASSSGTALYGYTF.

The count of this clone is one. The chain joins TRBV3-1 (or the pseudogene TRBV3-2) to TRBJ2-1, with 13 nucleotides matching TRBD2. The germline CDR1 and CDR2 sequences are LGHDT and YNNKEL (reference sequence). This CDR3 spans 13 amino acids. With 8 bases clipped from V and 13 bases from J, the junction kept 8 bases outside the gene matches. This chain's CDR3 is CASSGTSGTGQFF. In nucleotides, the CDR3 is TGTGCCAGCTCCGGGACTAGCGGGACCGGTCAGTTCTTC.

This sequence joins TRBV2 and TRBJ2-3, with 8 nucleotides matching TRBD2. Germline loops: CDR1 SNHLY, CDR2 FYNNEI. CDR3 length: 15 residues. J gave up 2 bases and V 7 bases, and 8 bases lay outside the gene matches. CDR3 DNA: TGTGCCAGCAAACGGGAGGGAGGGCCCACAGATACGCAGTATTTT. This encodes CASKREGGPTDTQYF.

This rearrangement joins TRBV30 to TRBJ2-1; D uncertain. CDR3 length: 12 residues. CDR1 and CDR2 from the germline V gene are GTSNPN and SVGIG (reference sequence). Between the trimmed V and J ends, which lost 1 base and 3 bases, there was a span of 4 bases. The chain's CDR3 is CAWSELYNEQFF. DNA of the CDR3: TGTGCCTGGAGTGAACTCTACAATGAGCAGTTCTTC.

This chain connects TRBV3-1 (or the pseudogene TRBV3-2) to TRBJ1-2; D is undetermined. V was clipped by 3 bases and J by 4 bases, with 9 bases between them. Germline V gives CDR1 LGHDT, CDR2 YNNKEL (reference sequence). The CDR3 runs to 13 residues. This CDR3 reads CASSQDGIYGYTF. Here the CDR3 DNA reads TGTGCCAGCAGCCAGGACGGGATCTATGGCTACACCTTC.

This chain uses TRBV28 with TRBJ2-2; the D gene is possibly TRBD2 (6 bases). Deletions cut 6 bases from V and 5 bases from J, with 13 bases between. CDR1 is MDHEN, CDR2 SYDVKM, per germline. This CDR3 spans 14 amino acids. CDR3: CASRVEGRTGELFF. CDR3 DNA sequence: TGTGCCAGCAGAGTGGAGGGAAGGACCGGGGAGCTGTTTTTT.

CDR3 bases: TGTGCCAGCAAAAGTTTTGCGGGGTCGGACGAGCAGTACTTC. It specifies CASKSFAGSDEQYF. The rearrangement uses TRBV7-2 and TRBJ2-7; a weak D match, TRBD2 (6 bases). Germline CDR1 is SGHTA and CDR2 is FQGNSA. Trimming took 7 bases from V and 5 from J, leaving 18 bases between them. This CDR3 contains 14 residues. Using reference TRBV7-2 and TRBJ2-7 for the parts outside the CDR3, the full variable domain is GAGVSQSPSNKVTEKGKDVELRCDPISGHTALYWYRQSLGQGLEFLIYFQGNSAPDKSGLPSDRFSAERTGGSVSTLTIQRTQQEDSAVYLCASKSFAGSDEQYFGPGTRLTVT.

The chain uses TRBV5-1 and TRBJ1-3; no reliable D call. V dropped 4 bases and J dropped 0 bases, with 11 bases sitting between them. The CDR3 loop spans 15 amino acids. The germline V gene has CDR1 SGHRS and CDR2 YFSETQ. The CDR3: CASSGDGSSGNTIYF. The CDR3 DNA reads TGCGCCAGCAGCGGAGACGGGAGCTCTGGAAACACCATATATTTT.